The sequence of this TCR beta chain was determined in a study of regulatory T cells in long-lasting Graves disease. Time point in this sample: persistent/refractory GD, antithyroid drugs over 5 years with positive TRAb. There was RNA extracted from PBMCs, and the TCR library was made from it. The V gene lost 0 bases and the J gene lost 11 bases, with 14 bases spanning the gap. The CDR3 loop spans 12 amino acids. Germline V gene sequence: CDR1 SQVTM, CDR2 ANQGSEA. Arm-PCR with iRepertoire HTBI primers amplified the CDR3 regions for these TCR beta libraries. TCRdb redid the calling of the multiplex PCR reads with MiXCR, one entry per CDR3 protein. The table lists 300,000 to 500,000 distinct CDR3 sequences, less than 25% of them singletons, with under 25% in the top ten.

The origin of this receptor is a female donor with Graves disease. The material was peripheral blood mononuclear cells (PBMCs), obtained when the disease was refractory, from a patient treated with antithyroid drugs. The rearrangement links TRBV29-1 to TRBJ2-7, with D unclear. The CDR3 coding sequence is TGCAGCGTTGAAGATCGGAAAGGGTTGAAGTACTTC. As protein: CSVEDRKGLKYF.